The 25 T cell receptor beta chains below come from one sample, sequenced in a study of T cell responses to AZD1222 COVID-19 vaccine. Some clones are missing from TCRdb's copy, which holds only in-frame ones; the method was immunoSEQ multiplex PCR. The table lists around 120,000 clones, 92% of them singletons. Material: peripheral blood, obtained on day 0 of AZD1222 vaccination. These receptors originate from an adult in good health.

CDR3 in DNA: TGTGCCAGCAGGTCGGGGGCGCTACGTGAAAAACTGTTTTTT. Amino acids: CASRSGALREKLFF. The rearrangement links TRBV3-1 (or the pseudogene TRBV3-2) to TRBJ1-4, with D possibly matching TRBD1 (6 bases). CDR1 LGHDT and CDR2 YNNKEL come from the germline V gene (reference sequence). V lost 6 bases and J lost 7, with 15 bases in between. The CDR3 is made up of 14 amino acids.

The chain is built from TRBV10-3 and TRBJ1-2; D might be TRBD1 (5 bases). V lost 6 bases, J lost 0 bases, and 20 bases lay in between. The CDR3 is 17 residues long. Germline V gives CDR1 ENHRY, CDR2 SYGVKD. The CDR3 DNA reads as TGTGCCATCAGCTTCAGGGACTCATCTCTTACTAACTATGGCTACACCTTC. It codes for CAISFRDSSLTNYGYTF.

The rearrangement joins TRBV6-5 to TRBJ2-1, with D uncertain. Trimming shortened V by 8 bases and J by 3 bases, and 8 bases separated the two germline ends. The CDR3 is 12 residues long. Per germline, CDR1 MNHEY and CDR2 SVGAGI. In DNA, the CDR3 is TGTGCCAGCTCTGCGAACTACAATGAGCAGTTCTTC. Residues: CASSANYNEQFF.

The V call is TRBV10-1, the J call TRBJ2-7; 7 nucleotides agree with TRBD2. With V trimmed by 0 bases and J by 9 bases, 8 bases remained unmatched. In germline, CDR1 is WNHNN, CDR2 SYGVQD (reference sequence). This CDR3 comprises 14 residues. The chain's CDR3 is CASSESGGGEVQYF. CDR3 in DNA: TGCGCCAGCAGTGAGTCGGGGGGAGGGGAGGTGCAGTACTTC.

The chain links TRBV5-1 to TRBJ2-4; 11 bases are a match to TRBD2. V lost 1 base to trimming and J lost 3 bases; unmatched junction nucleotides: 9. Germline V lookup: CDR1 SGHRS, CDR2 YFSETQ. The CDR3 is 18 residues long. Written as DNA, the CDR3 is TGCGCCAGCAGCTTGACTAGCGGGGGCCTGTATGGCAAAAACATTCAGTACTTC. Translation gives CASSLTSGGLYGKNIQYF.

The CDR3 DNA sequence: TGCGCCAGCAGCCCCACCCGCTGGCTAGCGGTAAACAATGAGCAGTTCTTC. This gives the protein CASSPTRWLAVNNEQFF. J is TRBJ2-1 and V is TRBV4-3, with TRBD2 identical over 7 bases. The CDR3 loop spans 17 amino acids. V gave up 4 bases and J gave up 5 bases; unmatched junction bases: 14. Germline-derived CDR1 and CDR2 are LGHNA and YSLEER.

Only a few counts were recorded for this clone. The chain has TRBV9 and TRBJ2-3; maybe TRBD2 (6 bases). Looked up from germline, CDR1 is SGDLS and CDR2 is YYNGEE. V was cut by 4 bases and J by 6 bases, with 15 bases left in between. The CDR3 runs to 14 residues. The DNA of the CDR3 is TGTGCCAGCAGCACTCCAGGAGGGCCGGATACGCAGTATTTT. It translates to CASSTPGGPDTQYF.

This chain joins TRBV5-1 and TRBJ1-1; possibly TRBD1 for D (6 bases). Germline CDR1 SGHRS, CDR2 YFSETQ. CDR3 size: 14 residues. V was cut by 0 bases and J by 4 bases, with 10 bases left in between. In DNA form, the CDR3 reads TGCGCCAGCAGCTTGGTTCAGGGGACCACTGAAGCTTTCTTT. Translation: CASSLVQGTTEAFF.

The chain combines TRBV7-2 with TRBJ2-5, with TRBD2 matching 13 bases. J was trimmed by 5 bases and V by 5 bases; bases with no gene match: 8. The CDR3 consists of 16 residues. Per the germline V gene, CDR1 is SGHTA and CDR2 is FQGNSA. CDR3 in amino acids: CASSRKLAGGLETQYF. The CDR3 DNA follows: TGTGCCAGCAGCCGCAAACTAGCGGGGGGGTTGGAGACCCAGTACTTC.

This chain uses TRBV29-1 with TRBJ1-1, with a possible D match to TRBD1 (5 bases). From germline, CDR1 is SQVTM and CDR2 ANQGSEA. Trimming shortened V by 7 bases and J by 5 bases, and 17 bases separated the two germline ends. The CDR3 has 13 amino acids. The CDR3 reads CSGDGHFGTEAFF. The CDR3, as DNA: TGCAGCGGAGATGGACATTTTGGGACTGAAGCTTTCTTT.

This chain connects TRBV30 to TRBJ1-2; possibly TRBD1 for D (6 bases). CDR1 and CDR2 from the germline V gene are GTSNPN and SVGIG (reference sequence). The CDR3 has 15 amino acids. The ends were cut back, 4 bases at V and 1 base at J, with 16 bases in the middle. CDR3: CAWMGFGGFNYGYTF. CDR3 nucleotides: TGTGCCTGGATGGGCTTTGGGGGCTTTAACTATGGCTACACCTTC.

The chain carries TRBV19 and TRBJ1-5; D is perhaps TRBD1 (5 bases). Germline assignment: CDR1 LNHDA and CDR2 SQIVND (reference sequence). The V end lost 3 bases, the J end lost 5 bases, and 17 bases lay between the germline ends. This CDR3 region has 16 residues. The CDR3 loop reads CASSISPGLRDQPQHF. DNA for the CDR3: TGTGCCAGTAGTATTTCCCCAGGGCTGAGGGATCAGCCCCAGCATTTT.

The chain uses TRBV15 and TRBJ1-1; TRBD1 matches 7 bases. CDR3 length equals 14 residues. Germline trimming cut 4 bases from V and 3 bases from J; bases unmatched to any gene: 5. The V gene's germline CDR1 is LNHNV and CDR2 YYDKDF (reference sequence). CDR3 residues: CATSNDREYTEAFF. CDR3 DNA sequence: TGTGCCACCAGCAACGACAGGGAGTACACTGAAGCTTTCTTT.

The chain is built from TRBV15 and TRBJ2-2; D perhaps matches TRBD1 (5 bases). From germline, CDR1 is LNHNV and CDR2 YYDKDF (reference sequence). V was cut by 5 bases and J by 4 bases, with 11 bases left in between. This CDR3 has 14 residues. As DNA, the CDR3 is TGTGCCACCAGCGACAGCCATAGCACCGGGGAGCTGTTTTTT. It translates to CATSDSHSTGELFF.

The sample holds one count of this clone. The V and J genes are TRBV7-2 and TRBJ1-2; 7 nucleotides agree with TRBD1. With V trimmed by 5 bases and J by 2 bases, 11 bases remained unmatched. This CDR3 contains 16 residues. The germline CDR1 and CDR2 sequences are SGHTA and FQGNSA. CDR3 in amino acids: CASSPGGYRANYGYTF. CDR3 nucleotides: TGTGCCAGCAGCCCAGGGGGTTACAGAGCAAACTATGGCTACACCTTC. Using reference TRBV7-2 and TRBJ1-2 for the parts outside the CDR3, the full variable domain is GAGVSQSPSNKVTEKGKDVELRCDPISGHTALYWYRQSLGQGLEFLIYFQGNSAPDKSGLPSDRFSAERTGGSVSTLTIQRTQQEDSAVYLCASSPGGYRANYGYTFGSGTRLTVV.

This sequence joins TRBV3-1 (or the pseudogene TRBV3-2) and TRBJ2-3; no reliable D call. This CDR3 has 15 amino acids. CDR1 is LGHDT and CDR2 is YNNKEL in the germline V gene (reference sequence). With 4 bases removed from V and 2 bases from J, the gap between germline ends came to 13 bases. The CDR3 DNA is TGTGCCAGCAGCCCCCGGTCCGCGGCCACAGATACGCAGTATTTT. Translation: CASSPRSAATDTQYF.

CDR3 nucleotide sequence: TGTGCCAGCAGTTCAGGAGGGACCCCGAACACCGGGGAGCTGTTTTTT. This gives the protein CASSSGGTPNTGELFF. The chain carries TRBV28 and TRBJ2-2; D is possibly TRBD2 (6 bases). Trimming shortened V by 4 bases and J by 0 bases, and 12 bases separated the two germline ends. CDR1 is MDHEN, CDR2 SYDVKM, per germline. The CDR3 contains 16 residues.

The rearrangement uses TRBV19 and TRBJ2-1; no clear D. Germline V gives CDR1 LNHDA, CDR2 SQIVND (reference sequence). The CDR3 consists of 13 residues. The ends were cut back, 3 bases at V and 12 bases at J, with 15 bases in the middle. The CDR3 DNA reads TGTGCCAGTAGTATGGGCTCCCCGGCAGGGCAGTTCTTC. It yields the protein CASSMGSPAGQFF. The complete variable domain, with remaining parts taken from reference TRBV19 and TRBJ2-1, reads DGGITQSPKYLFRKEGQNVTLSCEQNLNHDAMYWYRQDPGQGLRLIYYSQIVNDFQKGDIAEGYSVSREKKESFPLTVTSAQKNPTAFYLCASSMGSPAGQFFGPGTRLTVL.

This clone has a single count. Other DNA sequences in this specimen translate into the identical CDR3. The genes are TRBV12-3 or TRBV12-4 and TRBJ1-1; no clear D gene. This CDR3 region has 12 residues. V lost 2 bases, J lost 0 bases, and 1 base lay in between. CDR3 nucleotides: TGTGCCAGCAGTTTAATGAACACTGAAGCTTTCTTT. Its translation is CASSLMNTEAFF.

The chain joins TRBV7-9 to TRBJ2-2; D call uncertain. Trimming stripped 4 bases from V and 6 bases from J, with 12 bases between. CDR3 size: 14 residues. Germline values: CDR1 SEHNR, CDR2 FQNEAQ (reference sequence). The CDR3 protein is CASSSQAFPGELFF. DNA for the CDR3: TGTGCCAGCAGCTCTCAAGCTTTTCCCGGGGAGCTGTTTTTT.

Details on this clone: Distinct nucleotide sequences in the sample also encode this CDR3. CDR3 bases: TGCGCCAGCAGCCCACTAGCGGGGGGGACAGATACGCAGTATTTT. Encoded protein: CASSPLAGGTDTQYF. The rearrangement joins TRBV4-1 to TRBJ2-3; TRBD2 matches at 13 bases. Germline V gene sequence: CDR1 MGHRA, CDR2 YSYEKL. The CDR3 is 15 residues long. Losses at the gene ends were 4 bases for V and 3 bases for J; bases not matched to a gene: 1.

This CDR3 reads CASSGDGESYGYTF. As DNA, the CDR3 is TGTGCCAGCAGCGGGGACGGGGAGAGCTATGGCTACACCTTC. V is TRBV9 and J is TRBJ1-2; tentative D call: TRBD1 (5 bases). Per the germline V gene, CDR1 is SGDLS and CDR2 is YYNGEE. V dropped 3 bases and J dropped 4 bases, with 13 bases sitting between them. The CDR3 totals 14 residues.

Here the CDR3 reads CASSQVEVGGSELFF. CDR3 DNA: TGCGCCAGCAGCCAAGTCGAAGTAGGTGGTTCGGAGCTGTTTTTT. The chain employs TRBV4-1 and TRBJ2-2; D not certain. CDR3 length: 15 residues. V lost 1 base and J 10 bases, leaving 16 bases between the germline ends. Germline V gene sequence: CDR1 MGHRA, CDR2 YSYEKL.

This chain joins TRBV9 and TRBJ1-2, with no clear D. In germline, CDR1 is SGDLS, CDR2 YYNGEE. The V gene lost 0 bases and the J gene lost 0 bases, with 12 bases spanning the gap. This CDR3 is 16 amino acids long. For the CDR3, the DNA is TGTGCCAGCAGCGTAGCTTCGGGAGTCGCTAACTATGGCTACACCTTC. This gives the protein CASSVASGVANYGYTF.

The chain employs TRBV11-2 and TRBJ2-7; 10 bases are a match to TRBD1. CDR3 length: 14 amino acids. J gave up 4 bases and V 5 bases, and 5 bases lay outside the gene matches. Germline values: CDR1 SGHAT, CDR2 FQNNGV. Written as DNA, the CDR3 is TGTGCCAGCAGCACGACAGGGGGCGAGTACGAGCAGTACTTC. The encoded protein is CASSTTGGEYEQYF.